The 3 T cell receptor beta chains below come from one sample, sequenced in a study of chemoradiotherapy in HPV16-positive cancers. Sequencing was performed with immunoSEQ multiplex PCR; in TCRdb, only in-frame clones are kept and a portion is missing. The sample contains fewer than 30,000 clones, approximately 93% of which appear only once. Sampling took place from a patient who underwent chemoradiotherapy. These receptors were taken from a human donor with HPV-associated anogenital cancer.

The CDR3: CASSFQDRAYEQYF. CDR3 coding DNA: TGTGCCAGCAGCTTCCAGGACCGAGCCTACGAGCAGTACTTC. This rearrangement joins TRBV11-2 to TRBJ2-7; D is ambiguous. The ends were cut back, 3 bases at V and 2 bases at J, with 11 bases in the middle. From germline, CDR1 is SGHAT and CDR2 FQNNGV. The length of the CDR3 is 14 residues. Using reference TRBV11-2 and TRBJ2-7 for the parts outside the CDR3, the full variable domain is EAGVAQSPRYKIIEKRQSVAFWCNPISGHATLYWYQQILGQGPKLLIQFQNNGVVDDSQLPKDRFSAERLKGVDSTLKIQPAKLEDSAVYLCASSFQDRAYEQYFGPGTRLTVT.

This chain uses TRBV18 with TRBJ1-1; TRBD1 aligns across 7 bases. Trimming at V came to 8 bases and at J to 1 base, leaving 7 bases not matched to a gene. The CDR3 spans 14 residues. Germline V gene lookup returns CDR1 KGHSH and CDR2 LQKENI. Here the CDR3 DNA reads TGTGCCAGCCATGGAGGGGGCCAGAACACTGAAGCTTTCTTT. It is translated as CASHGGGQNTEAFF.

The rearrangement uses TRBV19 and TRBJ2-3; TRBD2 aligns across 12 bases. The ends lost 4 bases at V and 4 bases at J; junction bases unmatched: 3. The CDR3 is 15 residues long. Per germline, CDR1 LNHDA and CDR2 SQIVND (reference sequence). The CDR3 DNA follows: TGTGCCAGTAGTACACTAGCGGGAGGATCAGATACGCAGTATTTT. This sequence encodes CASSTLAGGSDTQYF.